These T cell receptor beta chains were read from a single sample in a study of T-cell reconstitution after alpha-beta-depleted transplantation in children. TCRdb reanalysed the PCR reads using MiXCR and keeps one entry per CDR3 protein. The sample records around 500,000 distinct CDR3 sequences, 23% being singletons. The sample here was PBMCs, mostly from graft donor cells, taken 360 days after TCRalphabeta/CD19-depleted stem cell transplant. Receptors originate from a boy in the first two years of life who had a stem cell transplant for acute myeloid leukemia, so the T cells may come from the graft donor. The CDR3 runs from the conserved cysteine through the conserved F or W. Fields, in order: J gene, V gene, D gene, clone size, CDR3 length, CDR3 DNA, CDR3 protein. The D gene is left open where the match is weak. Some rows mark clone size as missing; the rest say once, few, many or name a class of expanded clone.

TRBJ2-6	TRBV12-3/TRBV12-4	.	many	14	TGTGCCAGCAGTTTTAGGGCTGGGGCCAACGTCCTGACTTTC	CASSFRAGANVLTF
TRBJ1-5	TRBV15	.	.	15	TGTGCCACCAGCAGAGATCGACAGGTCAATCAGCCCCAGCATTTT	CATSRDRQVNQPQHF
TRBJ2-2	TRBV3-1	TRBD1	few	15	TGTGCCAGCAGCCTCATAACAGGGGGCATCGGGGAGCTGTTTTTT	CASSLITGGIGELFF
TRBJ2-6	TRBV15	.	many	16	TGTGCCACCAGCGCTGGCAGGGGAAATGGGGCCAACGTCCTGACTTTC	CATSAGRGNGANVLTF
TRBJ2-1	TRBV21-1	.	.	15	TGTGCCAGCAGGGAGGGACAGTACTCCTACAATGAGCAGTTCTTC	CASREGQYSYNEQFF
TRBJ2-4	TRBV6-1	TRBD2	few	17	TGTGCCAGCACCAGGAGGGAGAAACAACTAGCGGAAAACATTCAGTACTTC	CASTRREKQLAENIQYF
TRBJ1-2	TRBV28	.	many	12	TGTGCCAGCAGCTCGGGACTGAATGGCTACACCTTC	CASSSGLNGYTF
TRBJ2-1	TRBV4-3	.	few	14	TGCGCCAGCAGCCCCAGCCGGCCCCACAATGAGCAGTTCTTC	CASSPSRPHNEQFF
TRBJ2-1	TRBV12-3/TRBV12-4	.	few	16	TGTGCCAGCAGTTTCGGTCGAGTCAGCTCCTACAATGAGCAGTTCTTC	CASSFGRVSSYNEQFF
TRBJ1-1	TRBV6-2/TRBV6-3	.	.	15	TGTGCCAGCAGTTACTCGAGGGCCTTGAACACTGAAGCTTTCTTT	CASSYSRALNTEAFF
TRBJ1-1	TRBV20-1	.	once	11	TGCAGTGAACAGGCCCACACTGAAGCTTTCTTT	CSEQAHTEAFF
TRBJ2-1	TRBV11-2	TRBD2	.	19	TGTGCCAGCAGCTTCGGACTAGCGGGGGTTCAGCAGTCCTACAATGAGCAGTTCTTC	CASSFGLAGVQQSYNEQFF
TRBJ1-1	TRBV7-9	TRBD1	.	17	TGTGCCAGCAGCTTAGGTGTGGGACAGGGGAAACGGACTGAAGCTTTCTTT	CASSLGVGQGKRTEAFF
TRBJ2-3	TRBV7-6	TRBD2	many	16	TGTGCCAGCAGTTATTCGGGGGGTCTTAGCACAGATACGCAGTATTTT	CASSYSGGLSTDTQYF
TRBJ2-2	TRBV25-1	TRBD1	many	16	TGTGCCAGCAGTGCCTGGACAGGGACGAACACCGGGGAGCTGTTTTTT	CASSAWTGTNTGELFF
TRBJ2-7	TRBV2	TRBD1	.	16	TGTGCCAGCAGTGACACGACAGGGGCGGGCGGGTACGAGCAGTACTTC	CASSDTTGAGGYEQYF
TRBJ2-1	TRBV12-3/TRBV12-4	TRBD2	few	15	TGTGCCAGCGGACTTTCCCGGGGGGGTCATAGTGAGCAGTTCTTC	CASGLSRGGHSEQFF
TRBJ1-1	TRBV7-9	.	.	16	TGTGCCAGCAGCTTAGACCTACAGGGCTGGGACACTGAAGCTTTCTTT	CASSLDLQGWDTEAFF
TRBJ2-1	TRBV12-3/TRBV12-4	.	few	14	TGTGCCAGCATCCCTATTCGTGGGGGAGGTGAGCAGTTCTTC	CASIPIRGGGEQFF
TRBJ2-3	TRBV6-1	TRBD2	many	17	TGTGCCAGCAGTACCTCTCGGACTAGCGGGCTCACAGATACGCAGTATTTT	CASSTSRTSGLTDTQYF
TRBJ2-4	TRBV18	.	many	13	TGTGCCAGCTCACCCCCCGGACAAAACATTCAGTACTTC	CASSPPGQNIQYF
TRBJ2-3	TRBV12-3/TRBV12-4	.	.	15	TGTGCCAGCAGTTTAGCGGGGGTTACATCAGATACGCAGTATTTT	CASSLAGVTSDTQYF
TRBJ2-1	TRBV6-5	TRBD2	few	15	TGTGCCAGCAGTTACTCTAGCGGGGGGGCCTCTGAGCAGTTCTTC	CASSYSSGGASEQFF
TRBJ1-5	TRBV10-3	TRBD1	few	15	TGTGCCATCAGTGAACAGGGGGTAGGCAATCAGCCCCAGCATTTT	CAISEQGVGNQPQHF
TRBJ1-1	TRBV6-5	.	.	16	TGTGCCAGCAGTTCTGGGTGGGAAGTTTATCGCACTGAAGCTTTCTTT	CASSSGWEVYRTEAFF
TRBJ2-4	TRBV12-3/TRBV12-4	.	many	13	TGTGCCAGCAGTTGGCCGGGGTGGGTCATTCAGTACTTC	CASSWPGWVIQYF
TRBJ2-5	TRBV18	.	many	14	TGTGCCAGCTCACCTCTACGCAACCAAGAGACCCAGTACTTC	CASSPLRNQETQYF
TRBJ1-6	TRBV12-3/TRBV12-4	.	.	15	TGTGCCAGCAGCCCCGGGGGGGCAGACAATTCACCCCTCCACTTT	CASSPGGADNSPLHF
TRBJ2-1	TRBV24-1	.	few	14	TGTGCCACCAGCTTTCCGGGGTCGGAGAATGAGCAGTTCTTC	CATSFPGSENEQFF
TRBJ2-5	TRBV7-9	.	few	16	TGTGCCAGCAGCTCCCTCGTCAATCGGGGCCAAGAGACCCAGTACTTC	CASSSLVNRGQETQYF
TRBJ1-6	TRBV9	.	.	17	TGTGCCAGCAGCGTAGCTGGGGATAGCTCCTATAATTCACCCCTCCACTTT	CASSVAGDSSYNSPLHF
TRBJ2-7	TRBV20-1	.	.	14	TGCAGTGCTAGAGCCCGATTTGCGGGCGGCGAGCAGTACTTC	CSARARFAGGEQYF
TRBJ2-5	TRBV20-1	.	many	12	TGCAGCGCCAGGGGACGGGGAGAGACCCAGTACTTC	CSARGRGETQYF
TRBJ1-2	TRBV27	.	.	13	TGTGCCAGCAGCCTCGCGGGGCGGTATGGCTACACCTTC	CASSLAGRYGYTF
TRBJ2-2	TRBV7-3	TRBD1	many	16	TGTGCCAGCAGGCCCGGACAGGGGGATGGCACCGGGGAGCTGTTTTTT	CASRPGQGDGTGELFF
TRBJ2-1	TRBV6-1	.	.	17	TGTGCCAGCAGCTCCCCGGGGTCCTCAGGCCCCTACAATGAGCAGTTCTTC	CASSSPGSSGPYNEQFF
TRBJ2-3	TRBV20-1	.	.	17	TGCAGTGCTAGGGCCTCAGGGATCAAATCTAGCACAGATACGCAGTATTTT	CSARASGIKSSTDTQYF
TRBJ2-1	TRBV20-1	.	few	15	TGCAGTGGGATTCCCCCAACGGGCGACTACAATGAGCAGTTCTTC	CSGIPPTGDYNEQFF
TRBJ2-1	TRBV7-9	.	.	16	TGTGCCAGCAGCTCCAAGGGGGATGGCTCCTACAATGAGCAGTTCTTC	CASSSKGDGSYNEQFF
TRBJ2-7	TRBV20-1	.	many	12	TGCAGTGCTAGAGCCTCATCCTACGAGCAGTACTTC	CSARASSYEQYF
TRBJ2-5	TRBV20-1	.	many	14	TGCAGTGCTAGAGATCAAGGGGCGGGAGAGACCCAGTACTTC	CSARDQGAGETQYF
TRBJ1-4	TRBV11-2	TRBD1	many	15	TGTGCCAGCAGCTTCCGGGGGACAGAAAATGAAAAACTGTTTTTT	CASSFRGTENEKLFF
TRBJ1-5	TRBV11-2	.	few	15	TGTGCCAGCAGCCTAACAGGGAATCCGAATCAGCCCCAGCATTTT	CASSLTGNPNQPQHF
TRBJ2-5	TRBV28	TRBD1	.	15	TGTGCCAGCAGTTCCTGGACAGGGCCTCCAGAGACCCAGTACTTC	CASSSWTGPPETQYF
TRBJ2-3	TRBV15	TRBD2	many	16	TGTGCCACCAGCACCAGACTAGCGGGGGGGGCAGATACGCAGTATTTT	CATSTRLAGGADTQYF
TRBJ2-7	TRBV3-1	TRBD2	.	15	TGTGCCAGCAGCCAAGAGCTCCTAGCGGGGAACGAGCAGTACTTC	CASSQELLAGNEQYF
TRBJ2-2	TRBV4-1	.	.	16	TGCGCCAGCAGCCAAGAATCCGGACAGAACACCGGGGAGCTGTTTTTT	CASSQESGQNTGELFF